This T cell receptor (beta chain) was sequenced in a study of shared clonotypes between healthy human individuals. Profiling relied on immunoSEQ multiplex PCR, and the TCRdb table lists in-frame clones only, not all of them. Seen here are approximately 1.9 million clones, 80% to 95% observed once, and the top ten hold about 1.7%. Germline V gene lookup returns CDR1 SGHNT and CDR2 YENEEA. CDR3 length: 19 residues. J was trimmed by 2 bases and V by 4 bases; bases with no gene match: 11. CD45RO negativity and positive selection for CCR7 defined naive CD8 cells, a population that excluded terminally differentiated effector memory CD45RA+ cells. Every one of the donors was a Caucasian adult that lived in Nashville, Tennessee.

The chain joins TRBV11-3 to TRBJ2-2; 12 positions agree with TRBD1. The sequence was obtained from a man younger than 35 in good health. Some clones in this sample may be carry-over from other donors' samples. The source material was naive CD8+ T cells from PBMCs. The CDR3 here is CASSSRDRGRVSNTGELFF. The DNA for the CDR3 is TGTGCCAGCAGCTCCCGGGACAGGGGGCGTGTGAGCAACACCGGGGAGCTGTTTTTT.